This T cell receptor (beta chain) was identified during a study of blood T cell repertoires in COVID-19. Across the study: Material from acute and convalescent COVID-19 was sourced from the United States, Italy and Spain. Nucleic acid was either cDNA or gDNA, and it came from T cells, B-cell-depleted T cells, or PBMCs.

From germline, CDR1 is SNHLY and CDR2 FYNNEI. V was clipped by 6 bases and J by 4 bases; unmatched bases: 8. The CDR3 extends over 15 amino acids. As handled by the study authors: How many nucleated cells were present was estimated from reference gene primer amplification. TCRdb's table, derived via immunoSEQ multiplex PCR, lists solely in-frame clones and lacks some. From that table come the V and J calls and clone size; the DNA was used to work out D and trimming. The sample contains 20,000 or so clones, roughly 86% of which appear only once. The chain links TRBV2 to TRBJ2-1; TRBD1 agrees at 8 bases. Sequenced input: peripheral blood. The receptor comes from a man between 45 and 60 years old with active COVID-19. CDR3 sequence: CASSNRGAGYNEQFF. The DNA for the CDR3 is TGTGCCAGCAGCAACAGGGGGGCTGGTTACAATGAGCAGTTCTTC.